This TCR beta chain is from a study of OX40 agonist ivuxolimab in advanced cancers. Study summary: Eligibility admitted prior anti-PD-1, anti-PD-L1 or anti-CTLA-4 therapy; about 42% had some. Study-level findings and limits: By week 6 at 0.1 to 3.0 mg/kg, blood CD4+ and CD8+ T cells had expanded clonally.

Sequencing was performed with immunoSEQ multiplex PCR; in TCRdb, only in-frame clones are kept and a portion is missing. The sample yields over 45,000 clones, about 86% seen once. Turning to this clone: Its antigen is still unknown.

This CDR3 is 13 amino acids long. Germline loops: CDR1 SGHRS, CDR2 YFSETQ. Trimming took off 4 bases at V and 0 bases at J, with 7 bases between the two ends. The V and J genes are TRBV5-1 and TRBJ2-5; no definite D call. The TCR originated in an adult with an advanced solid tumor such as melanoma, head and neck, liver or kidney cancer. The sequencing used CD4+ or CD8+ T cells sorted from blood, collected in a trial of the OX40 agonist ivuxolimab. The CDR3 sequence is CASSPTNQETQYF. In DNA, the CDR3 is TGCGCCAGCAGCCCGACAAACCAAGAGACCCAGTACTTC.